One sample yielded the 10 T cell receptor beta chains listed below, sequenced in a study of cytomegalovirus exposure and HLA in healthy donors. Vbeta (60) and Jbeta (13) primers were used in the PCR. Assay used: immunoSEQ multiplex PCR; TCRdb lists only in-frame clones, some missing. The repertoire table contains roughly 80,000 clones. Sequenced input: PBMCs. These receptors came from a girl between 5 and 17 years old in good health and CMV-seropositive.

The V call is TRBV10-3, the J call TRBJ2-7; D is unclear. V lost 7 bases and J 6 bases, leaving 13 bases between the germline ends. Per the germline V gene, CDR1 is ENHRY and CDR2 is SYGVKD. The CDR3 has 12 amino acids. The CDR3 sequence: CAITSGIGEQYF. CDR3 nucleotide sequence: TGTGCCATCACCTCAGGTATTGGCGAGCAGTACTTC.

This CDR3 is CASSSGTGGSYEQYF. The DNA of the CDR3 is TGTGCCAGCAGCTCCGGGACAGGGGGCTCCTACGAGCAGTACTTC. This chain connects TRBV11-1 to TRBJ2-7; 11 bases align to TRBD1. Germline assignment: CDR1 SGHAT and CDR2 FQDESV (reference sequence). This CDR3 has 15 residues. Trimming at V came to 4 bases and at J to 0 bases, leaving 2 bases not matched to a gene.

In DNA, the CDR3 is TGTGCCAGCAGCTTGGCGGGGGTTGACGGCTACACCTTC. Translated, it gives CASSLAGVDGYTF. The chain couples TRBV5-5 to TRBJ1-2; tentative D call: TRBD1 (5 bases). Trimming took off 0 bases at V and 8 bases at J, with 11 bases between the two ends. Germline V CDR1 and CDR2: SGHKS, YYEKEE (reference sequence). This CDR3 contains 13 residues. Supplemented by reference TRBV5-5 and TRBJ1-2, the full variable domain reads DAGVTQSPTHLIKTRGQQVTLRCSPISGHKSVSWYQQVLGQGPQFIFQYYEKEERGRGNFPDRFSARQFPNYSSELNVNALLLGDSALYLCASSLAGVDGYTFGSGTRLTVV.

The CDR3 region has the DNA TGTGCCAGCAGGCATTCCGGGACTATCGAGCAGTACGTC. Translation gives CASRHSGTIEQYV. The chain joins TRBV11-3 to TRBJ2-7; 7 nucleotides agree with TRBD2. The CDR3 runs 13 residues. V was pared by 6 bases and J by 6 bases, with 8 bases of the junction left unmatched. The germline V gene encodes CDR1 SGHNT and CDR2 YENEEA.

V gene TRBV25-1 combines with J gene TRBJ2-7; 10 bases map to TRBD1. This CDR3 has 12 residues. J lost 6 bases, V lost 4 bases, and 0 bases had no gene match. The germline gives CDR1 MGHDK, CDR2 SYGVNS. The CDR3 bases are TGTGCCAGCAGTGGACAGGGGGCCGAGCAGTACTTC. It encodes CASSGQGAEQYF.

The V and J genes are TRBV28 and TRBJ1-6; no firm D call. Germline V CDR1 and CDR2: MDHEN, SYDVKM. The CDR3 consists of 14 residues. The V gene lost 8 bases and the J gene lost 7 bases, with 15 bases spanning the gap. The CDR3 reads CASRNPGSNSPLHF. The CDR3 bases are TGTGCCAGCCGCAATCCGGGTTCCAATTCACCCCTCCACTTT.

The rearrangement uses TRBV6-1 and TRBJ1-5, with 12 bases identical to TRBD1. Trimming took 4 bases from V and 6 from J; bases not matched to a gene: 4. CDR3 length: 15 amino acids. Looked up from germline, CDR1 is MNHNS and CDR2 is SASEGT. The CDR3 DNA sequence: TGTGCCAGCAGTGTGGGACAGGGGGCTGGTCAGCCCCAGCATTTT. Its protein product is CASSVGQGAGQPQHF.

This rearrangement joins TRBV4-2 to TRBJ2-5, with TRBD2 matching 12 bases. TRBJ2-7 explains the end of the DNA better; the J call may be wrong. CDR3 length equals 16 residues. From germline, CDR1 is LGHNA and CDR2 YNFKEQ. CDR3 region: CASSLSGTSGPYEQYF. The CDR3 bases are TGTGCCAGCAGCCTTTCCGGGACTAGCGGGCCCTACGAGCAGTACTTC.

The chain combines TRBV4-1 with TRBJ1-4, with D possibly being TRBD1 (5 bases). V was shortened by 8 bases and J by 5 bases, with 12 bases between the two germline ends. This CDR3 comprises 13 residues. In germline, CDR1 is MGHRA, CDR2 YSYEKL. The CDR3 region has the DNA TGCGCCAGCCATGGAGGGGCCAATGAAAAACTGTTTTTT. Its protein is CASHGGANEKLFF.

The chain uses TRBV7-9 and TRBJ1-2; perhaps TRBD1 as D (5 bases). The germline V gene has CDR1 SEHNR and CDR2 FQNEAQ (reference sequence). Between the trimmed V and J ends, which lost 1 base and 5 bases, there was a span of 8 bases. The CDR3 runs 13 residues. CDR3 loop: CASSLGQGYGYTF. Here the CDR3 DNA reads TGTGCCAGCAGCTTAGGGCAGGGTTATGGCTACACCTTC.